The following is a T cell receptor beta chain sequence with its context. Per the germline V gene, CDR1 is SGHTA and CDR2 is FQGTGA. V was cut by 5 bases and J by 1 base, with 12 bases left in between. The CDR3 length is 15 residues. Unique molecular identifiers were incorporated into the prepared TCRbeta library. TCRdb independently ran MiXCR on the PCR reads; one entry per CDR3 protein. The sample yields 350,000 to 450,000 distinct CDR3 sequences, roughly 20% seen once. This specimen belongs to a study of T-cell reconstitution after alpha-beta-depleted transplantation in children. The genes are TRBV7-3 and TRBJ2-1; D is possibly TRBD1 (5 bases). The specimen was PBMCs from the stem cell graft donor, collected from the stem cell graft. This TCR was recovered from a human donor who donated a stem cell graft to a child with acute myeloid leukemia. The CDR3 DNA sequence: TGTGCCAGCAGCGGCACAGGACCATCCTACAATGAGCAGTTCTTC. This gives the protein CASSGTGPSYNEQFF.